Listed below are T cell receptor beta chains from one sample, sequenced in a study of blood T cell repertoires in COVID-19. The method was immunoSEQ multiplex PCR; TCRdb's version includes in-frame clones alone and lacks a portion of them. The sample contains 250,000 to 350,000 clones, 75% to 90% of which appear only once. Sequencing was done on a sample of peripheral blood. The origin of the receptors is a woman aged 70-85 years with COVID-19, enrolled during active disease. The CDR3 runs from the conserved cysteine through the conserved F or W. A D gene is named only where the DNA matches it firmly. Clone size is stated in some rows and not others, as once, few, many or a class when expanded.

J | V | size | D | DNA | CDR3
TRBJ1-4 | TRBV18 | - | TRBD1 | TGTGCCAGCTCACGCGGACAGGCAGGAACTAATGAAAAACTGTTTTTT | CASSRGQAGTNEKLFF
TRBJ2-2 | TRBV6-5 | - | - | TGTGCCAGCCGGCAGGGGAACACCGGGGAGCTGTTTTTT | CASRQGNTGELFF
TRBJ1-5 | TRBV6-2/TRBV6-3 | - | TRBD1 | TGTGCCAGCAGCCTCAGGGGGGAGGTTCAGCCCCAGCATTTT | CASSLRGEVQPQHF
TRBJ2-2 | TRBV18 | - | - | TGTGCCAGCTCACCACACCCGGACACCGGGGAGCTGTTTTTT | CASSPHPDTGELFF
TRBJ2-1 | TRBV7-2 | few | TRBD2 | TGTGCCAGCAGCCCGAGCGGGGGGGCGGGCAATGAGCAGTTCTTC | CASSPSGGAGNEQFF
TRBJ2-7 | TRBV29-1 | - | TRBD1 | TGCAGCGTTGCTGTGTACCGGACAGGCGACGAGCAGTACTTC | CSVAVYRTGDEQYF
TRBJ2-7 | TRBV3-1/TRBV3-2 | - | TRBD2 | TGTGCCAGCAGCCCTGGGCGGGGGGATTACGAGCAGTACTTC | CASSPGRGDYEQYF
TRBJ1-6 | TRBV6-4 | - | - | TGTGCCAGCAGTGTCGGTAGCTCCTATAATTCACCCCTCCACTTT | CASSVGSSYNSPLHF
TRBJ2-1 | TRBV5-1 | - | TRBD2 | TGCGCCAGCAGCTTGGGCCATGGCGGGGGAGCCAATGAGCAGTTCTTC | CASSLGHGGGANEQFF
TRBJ2-2 | TRBV19 | - | - | TGTGCCAGTAGTATTCGACTGAACACCGGGGAGCTGTTTTTT | CASSIRLNTGELFF
TRBJ1-1 | TRBV2 | - | - | TGTGCCAGCAGTGAAAGGGAGACTGAAGCTTTCTTT | CASSERETEAFF
TRBJ1-3 | TRBV30 | - | - | TGTGCCTGGAGTGTCATTTCTGGAAACACCATATATTTT | CAWSVISGNTIYF
TRBJ1-2 | TRBV29-1 | - | TRBD1 | TGCAGCGCCCAAATAGGGGGACAGGTGGCCTATGGCTACACCTTC | CSAQIGGQVAYGYTF
TRBJ2-2 | TRBV2 | - | TRBD2 | TGTGCCAGCAGTGGACTAGCGCGGACCGGGGAGCTGTTTTTT | CASSGLARTGELFF
TRBJ1-2 | TRBV18 | - | - | TGTGCCAGCTCGATTAGAGAGGGCTACACCTTC | CASSIREGYTF
TRBJ1-5 | TRBV2 | - | - | TGTGCCAGCCAGGGATCAAGCAATCAGCCCCAGCATTTT | CASQGSSNQPQHF
TRBJ1-5 | TRBV4-1 | - | - | TGCGCCAGCAGCCAAGAAGGAGGGCCGGGGAAGCCCCAGCATTTT | CASSQEGGPGKPQHF
TRBJ1-1 | TRBV7-2 | - | - | TGTGCCAGCAGCTTTGTGGGGCTGAACACTGAAGCTTTCTTT | CASSFVGLNTEAFF
TRBJ2-3 | TRBV15 | - | TRBD2 | TGTGCCACCAGCAGCGCGCTAGCGGGGGGGCCGTCCCACACAGATACGCAGTATTTT | CATSSALAGGPSHTDTQYF
TRBJ1-1 | TRBV5-6 | - | TRBD1 | TGTGCCAGCAGCGGAACCGGGACAGTGAACACTGAAGCTTTCTTT | CASSGTGTVNTEAFF
TRBJ2-1 | TRBV21-1 | - | - | TGTGCCAGCAGCAGACCCGGGACTAGCTTCTATGAGCAGTTCTTC | CASSRPGTSFYEQFF
TRBJ1-2 | TRBV18 | - | TRBD1 | TGTGCCAGCTCACCATTCGACAGGGACTATGGCTACACCTTC | CASSPFDRDYGYTF
TRBJ2-5 | TRBV5-1 | - | - | TGCGCCAGCAGCGCAGGGGACCAAGAGACCCAGTACTTC | CASSAGDQETQYF
TRBJ2-1 | TRBV4-3 | - | TRBD2 | TGCGCCAGCAGCCAGGTTACCAGCGGGGATAGCTCCTACAATGAGCAGTTCTTC | CASSQVTSGDSSYNEQFF
TRBJ1-1 | TRBV19 | - | TRBD1 | TGTGCCAGTAGTATAGGGACAGGGGAAGGCACTGAAGCTTTCTTT | CASSIGTGEGTEAFF
TRBJ2-3 | TRBV21-1 | - | - | TGTGCCAGCAGCGCCCACCCCAGACAGACAGATACGCAGTATTTT | CASSAHPRQTDTQYF
TRBJ2-2 | TRBV5-6 | - | - | TGTGCCAGCAGCTTCTCAGGGACCGGGGAGCTGTTTTTT | CASSFSGTGELFF